The next 30 T cell receptor beta chains were all read from a single sample in a study of T-cell reconstitution after alpha-beta-depleted transplantation in children. TCRbeta library construction was performed incorporating unique molecular identifiers. TCRdb called the PCR reads again in MiXCR, with one record for every CDR3 protein. This table has roughly 220,000 distinct CDR3 sequences, under 8.5% appearing once. This specimen consisted of PBMCs, mostly from graft donor cells, obtained 360 days after TCRalphabeta/CD19-depleted stem cell transplant. The receptor source for this set is a male patient aged 2 to 10 who had a stem cell transplant for acute myeloid leukemia, so the T cells may come from the graft donor.

The CDR3 nucleotides read TGTGCCAGCACCCGACACCCTCAGGGGATCAATCAGCCCCAGCATTTT. As protein: CASTRHPQGINQPQHF. The chain combines TRBV6-2 or TRBV6-3 with TRBJ1-5; possible D gene TRBD1, 6 bases. Germline CDR1 MNHEY, CDR2 SVGEGT. The CDR3 contains 16 residues. Trimming removed 7 bases from V and 3 bases from J, with 19 bases in between.

This clonotype appeared many times. The chain combines TRBV29-1 with TRBJ2-3; D is uncertain. Germline values: CDR1 SQVTM, CDR2 ANQGSEA. This CDR3 has 14 amino acids. V lost 3 bases to trimming and J lost 2 bases, with 12 bases between them. The CDR3 here is CSVDIGELTDTQYF. CDR3 nucleotides: TGCAGCGTTGATATCGGAGAGCTCACAGATACGCAGTATTTT.

This chain links TRBV14 with TRBJ2-1; D ambiguous. The CDR3 has 14 amino acids. Germline V gene sequence: CDR1 SGHDN, CDR2 FVKESK. V was cut by 1 base and J by 4 bases, with 8 bases left in between. In nucleotides, the CDR3 is TGTGCCAGCAGCCAAGCGATTAGATACAATGAGCAGTTCTTC. It is translated as CASSQAIRYNEQFF.

V and J are TRBV5-1 and TRBJ2-1, with D tentatively TRBD2 (6 bases). Trimming shortened V by 0 bases and J by 6 bases, and 13 bases separated the two germline ends. Germline values: CDR1 SGHRS, CDR2 YFSETQ. There are 15 residues in the CDR3. CDR3 DNA sequence: TGCGCCAGCAGCTTGGGGGACTTAATCCCCAATGAGCAGTTCTTC. It encodes CASSLGDLIPNEQFF.

The chain employs TRBV28 and TRBJ2-1; the D is unclear. Trimming stripped 5 bases from V and 3 bases from J, with 11 bases between. CDR3 size: 14 residues. The germline V gene has CDR1 MDHEN and CDR2 SYDVKM. DNA for the CDR3: TGTGCCAGCAGTCCCCTCTTGGTCTACAATGAGCAGTTCTTC. Protein sequence: CASSPLLVYNEQFF.

This sequence joins TRBV7-6 and TRBJ2-6; 9 nucleotides line up with TRBD1. The CDR3 spans 18 residues. CDR1 and CDR2 (germline): SGHVS, FNYEAQ. Trimming cost V 1 base and J 0 bases; bases outside gene matches: 4. This CDR3 reads CASSLEGTGTSGANVLTF. CDR3 nucleotides: TGTGCCAGCAGCTTAGAGGGGACAGGGACCTCTGGGGCCAACGTCCTGACTTTC.

This clonotype was counted between two and nine times. The gene calls are TRBV5-1 and TRBJ2-7; 9 positions agree with TRBD2. V dropped 6 bases and J dropped 1; count of bases not matched to a gene: 8. CDR3 size: 15 residues. CDR1 is SGHRS, CDR2 YFSETQ, per germline. CDR3 sequence (DNA): TGCGCCAGCAAGAGGCGGGAGGGCCTTTCCTACGAGCAGTACTTC. It translates to CASKRREGLSYEQYF.

For this clonotype: With a much larger clone just one base away, this may be a read error. V is TRBV5-6 and J is TRBJ2-2; TRBD2 agrees at 9 bases. Germline V CDR1 and CDR2: SGHDT, YYEEEE. The CDR3 is 15 residues long. Here the CDR3 reads CASSPTSGNTRELFF. The CDR3 coding sequence is TGTGCCAGCAGCCCGACTAGCGGAAACACCAGGGAGCTGTTTTTT. Combining the CDR3 with reference TRBV5-6 and TRBJ2-2 gives the whole variable domain DAGVTQSPTHLIKTRGQQVTLRCSPKSGHDTVSWYQQALGQGPQFIFQYYEEEERQRGNFPDRFSGHQFPNYSSELNVNALLLGDSALYLCASSPTSGNTRELFFGEGSRLTVL.

This clonotype has at least ten counts. The chain uses TRBV12-3 or TRBV12-4 and TRBJ2-1; possibly TRBD2 for D (6 bases). V shed 5 bases and J shed 12 bases, with 14 bases lying between them. The CDR3 has 12 residues. The CDR3 protein is CASSLLAYGQFF. The DNA of the CDR3 is TGTGCCAGCAGTCTACTAGCTTACGGGCAGTTCTTC.

This clonotype was counted a few times. V is TRBV29-1 and J is TRBJ1-2; 10 positions match TRBD1. The CDR3 is 11 amino acids. Germline V CDR1 and CDR2: SQVTM, ANQGSEA. Trimming removed 8 bases from V and 12 bases from J; junction bases left unmatched: 9. CDR3 coding DNA: TGCAGCATTACGACAGGGGGCGCGAACACCTTC. As protein: CSITTGGANTF.

This clonotype was detected many times. The rearrangement joins TRBV6-5 to TRBJ2-1; the D gene is possibly TRBD1 (6 bases). V lost 6 bases, J lost 8 bases, and 14 bases lay in between. CDR1 is MNHEY and CDR2 is SVGAGI in the germline V gene. This CDR3 has 13 residues. CDR3 sequence: CASSLQGVHEQFF. The CDR3, as DNA: TGTGCCAGCAGCCTACAGGGTGTCCATGAGCAGTTCTTC.

The chain recombines TRBV7-2 with TRBJ1-3, with D possibly matching TRBD1 (6 bases). The V end was cut by 1 base, the J end by 2 bases, with 9 bases between. The germline CDR1 and CDR2 sequences are SGHTA and FQGNSA. The CDR3 runs to 15 residues. CDR3 sequence: CASSLEGHTGNTIYF. The DNA of the CDR3 is TGTGCCAGCAGCTTAGAGGGACATACTGGAAACACCATATATTTT.

This clonotype was seen a few times. The CDR3 sequence is CASSYRAPGQATNTGELFF. The DNA for the CDR3 is TGTGCCAGCAGTTATCGGGCCCCGGGACAGGCAACAAACACCGGGGAGCTGTTTTTT. The V and J genes are TRBV6-5 and TRBJ2-2; the match to TRBD1 covers 8 bases. Unmatched junction bases numbered 14, after V lost 3 bases and J lost 2 bases. The V gene's germline CDR1 is MNHEY and CDR2 SVGAGI. CDR3 length: 19 residues.

The chain carries TRBV29-1 and TRBJ2-7, with 10 bases matching TRBD2. The CDR3 is made up of 13 amino acids. The ends lost 2 bases at V and 6 bases at J; junction bases unmatched: 4. Germline V gene sequence: CDR1 SQVTM, CDR2 ANQGSEA. Written as DNA, the CDR3 is TGCAGCGTTGAACGGCTAGCGGGAGTCGAGCAGTACTTC. This encodes CSVERLAGVEQYF.

V usage is TRBV20-1 and J usage is TRBJ2-5; 10 positions agree with TRBD2. CDR1 and CDR2 (germline): DFQATT, SNEGSKA (reference sequence). This CDR3 spans 15 amino acids. V trimming: 6 bases; J trimming: 3 bases; junction bases outside the gene matches: 10. Here the CDR3 reads CSASPGTSVEETQYF. The CDR3 DNA follows: TGCAGTGCCAGCCCCGGGACTAGCGTCGAAGAGACCCAGTACTTC.

This clonotype appeared a few times. The J gene is TRBJ2-1, the V gene TRBV19, with 10 nucleotides matching TRBD2. CDR1 is LNHDA and CDR2 is SQIVND in the germline V gene (reference sequence). With V trimmed by 3 bases and J by 8 bases, 4 bases remained unmatched. This CDR3 region has 14 residues. The CDR3 sequence is CASSIVLAGHEQFF. The CDR3, as DNA: TGTGCCAGTAGTATTGTACTAGCGGGGCATGAGCAGTTCTTC.

The J gene is TRBJ2-3, the V gene TRBV4-1; tentatively, D is TRBD2 (5 bases). CDR1 is MGHRA and CDR2 is YSYEKL in the germline V gene. The germline V and J ends were trimmed by 2 bases and 1 base, with 16 bases remaining between them. The CDR3 consists of 17 residues. The CDR3 loop is CASSQLRSAKGTDTQYF. CDR3 DNA sequence: TGCGCCAGCAGCCAACTCCGTAGCGCCAAAGGCACAGATACGCAGTATTTT.

This clonotype was picked up a small number of times. The chain carries TRBV7-2 and TRBJ2-1; 10 nucleotides align to TRBD1. J was trimmed by 3 bases and V by 4 bases; bases with no gene match: 9. Germline CDR1 reads SGHTA; CDR2 reads FQGNSA. The CDR3 spans 17 residues. The CDR3 loop is CASSSWTGGKVYNEQFF. In DNA form, the CDR3 reads TGTGCCAGCAGCTCCTGGACAGGGGGAAAAGTCTACAATGAGCAGTTCTTC.

This clonotype was observed a few times. The junction departs from germline at one end; a sequencing error may be responsible. The rearrangement joins TRBV6-2 or TRBV6-3 to TRBJ2-5; 10 bases fit TRBD1. This CDR3 comprises 15 residues. Germline lookup yields CDR1 MNHEY and CDR2 SVGEGT. The CDR3 loop reads CASGYRTGGKETQYF. The CDR3 nucleotides read TGTGCCAGCGGTTACCGGACAGGGGGTAAAGAGACCCAGTACTTC.

This chain's CDR3 is CASSFMPSSGNWQTQYF. The CDR3 DNA reads TGTGCCAGCAGTTTTATGCCCTCTAGCGGGAATTGGCAGACCCAGTACTTC. The chain carries TRBV12-3 or TRBV12-4 and TRBJ2-5; 9 bases agree with TRBD2. The CDR3 consists of 17 residues. V was clipped by 3 bases and J by 6 bases; unmatched bases: 14.

About this clonotype: This may stem from a read error, because a much larger clone lies one nucleotide away. V gene TRBV12-3 or TRBV12-4 combines with J gene TRBJ2-1; 10 bases agree with TRBD2. J was trimmed by 2 bases and V by 11 bases; bases with no gene match: 18. The CDR3 runs 18 residues. CDR3 residues: CACFRTLGLADPYNEQFF. DNA for the CDR3: TGTGCCTGCTTTAGAACTCTTGGACTAGCGGATCCCTACAATGAGCAGTTCTTC.

This clonotype appeared many times. The chain recombines TRBV20-1 with TRBJ1-1; D gene unclear. The CDR3 is 14 amino acids. CDR1 DFQATT and CDR2 SNEGSKA come from the germline V gene (reference sequence). Between the trimmed V and J ends, which lost 1 base and 3 bases, there was a span of 12 bases. DNA for the CDR3: TGCAGTGCTAGAGCCGGCAGAGCACACACTGAAGCTTTCTTT. It codes for CSARAGRAHTEAFF.

V and J are TRBV20-1 and TRBJ1-2, with D unresolved. V was clipped by 4 bases and J by 5 bases, with 8 bases between them. Per the germline V gene, CDR1 is DFQATT and CDR2 is SNEGSKA (reference sequence). The CDR3 consists of 11 residues. CDR3 region: CSATVLYGYTF. The CDR3 DNA is TGCAGTGCTACCGTCCTTTATGGCTACACCTTC.

This rearrangement joins TRBV7-6 to TRBJ2-7; D possibly corresponds to TRBD2 (6 bases). V lost 5 bases and J 4 bases, leaving 15 bases between the germline ends. Germline V lookup: CDR1 SGHVS, CDR2 FNYEAQ. The CDR3 has 14 amino acids. The CDR3 bases are TGTGCCAGCAGCGGGACTTGGTTGGTTTACGAGCAGTACTTC. Its protein is CASSGTWLVYEQYF. Variable domain in full (rest from reference TRBV7-6 and TRBJ2-7): GAGVSQSPRYKVTKRGQDVALRCDPISGHVSLYWYRQALGQGPEFLTYFNYEAQQDKSGLPNDRFSAERPEGSISTLTIQRTEQRDSAMYRCASSGTWLVYEQYFGPGTRLTVT.

This clonotype has at least ten counts. This chain links TRBV12-3 or TRBV12-4 with TRBJ1-2; D not certain. The CDR3 runs to 13 residues. V was pared by 6 bases and J by 3 bases, with 11 bases between. Written as DNA, the CDR3 is TGTGCCAGCAGCTCCTGGGCCTACTATGGCTACACCTTC. The encoded protein is CASSSWAYYGYTF.

The rearrangement joins TRBV9 to TRBJ1-2, with TRBD1 matching over 8 bases. The CDR3 is made up of 16 amino acids. The V segment lost 3 bases and the J segment 4 bases; nucleotides outside the gene matches: 11. CDR1 is SGDLS and CDR2 is YYNGEE in the germline V gene. CDR3 amino acids: CASSAQPGGWSYGYTF. The CDR3 DNA is TGTGCCAGCAGCGCCCAACCAGGGGGCTGGAGCTATGGCTACACCTTC.

This clonotype has a count of ten or more. DNA for the CDR3: TGTGCCAGCAGCATACGGGACACCTTAAGCACAGATACGCAGTATTTT. Protein product: CASSIRDTLSTDTQYF. This rearrangement joins TRBV7-9 to TRBJ2-3; possibly TRBD1 for D (6 bases). In germline, CDR1 is SEHNR, CDR2 FQNEAQ (reference sequence). The CDR3 is 16 amino acids. V dropped 5 bases and J dropped 0 bases, with 15 bases sitting between them.

This clonotype was counted between two and nine times. The chain has TRBV7-6 and TRBJ2-2; possible D gene TRBD2, 6 bases. Looked up from germline, CDR1 is SGHVS and CDR2 is FNYEAQ. The V gene lost 3 bases and the J gene lost 5 bases, with 10 bases spanning the gap. This CDR3 has 14 amino acids. CDR3 sequence reads: CASSFTGETGELFF. In nucleotides, the CDR3 is TGTGCCAGCAGCTTCACGGGGGAGACCGGGGAGCTGTTTTTT.

This clonotype was observed a few times. This sequence joins TRBV5-1 and TRBJ2-6, with D perhaps TRBD1 (7 bases). Germline V gene lookup returns CDR1 SGHRS and CDR2 YFSETQ. The CDR3 is 18 amino acids. V was clipped by 3 bases and J by 0 bases, with 16 bases between them. The CDR3 nucleotides read TGCGCCAGCAGCTGGGGCGGGACAGCCTTCTCTGGGGCCAACGTCCTGACTTTC. Its translation is CASSWGGTAFSGANVLTF.

V usage is TRBV5-1 and J usage is TRBJ2-5, with TRBD1 identical over 7 bases. In germline, CDR1 is SGHRS, CDR2 YFSETQ. Unmatched junction bases numbered 8, after V lost 5 bases and J lost 1 base. The CDR3 length is 15 residues. CDR3 in DNA: TGCGCCAGCAGGCAGACAGGGCCCTCCCAAGAGACCCAGTACTTC. Amino acid sequence: CASRQTGPSQETQYF.